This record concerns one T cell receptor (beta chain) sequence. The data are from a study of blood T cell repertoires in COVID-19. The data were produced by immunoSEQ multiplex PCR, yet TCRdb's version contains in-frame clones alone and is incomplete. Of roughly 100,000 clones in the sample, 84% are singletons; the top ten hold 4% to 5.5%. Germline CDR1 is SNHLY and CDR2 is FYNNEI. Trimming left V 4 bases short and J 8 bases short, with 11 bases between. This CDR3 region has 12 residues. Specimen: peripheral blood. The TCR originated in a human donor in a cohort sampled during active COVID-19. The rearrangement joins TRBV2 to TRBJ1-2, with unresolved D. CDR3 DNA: TGTGCCAGCAGTGTCCGCCCCGAGGGCTACACCTTC. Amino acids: CASSVRPEGYTF.